Below are 9 T cell receptor beta chains sequenced from a single sample in a study of T-cell memory formation after mild COVID-19. TCRdb processed the 5' RACE reads anew with MiXCR; each CDR3 protein has one entry. Seen here are about 400,000 distinct CDR3 sequences, roughly a quarter observed once, and the top ten hold about 12%. The specimen sequenced was PBMCs or a T cell subset sorted from them (not recorded which). These receptors all stem from an adult woman who had mild COVID-19 (a few samples of this study predate the infection). Cell type and time point are not known.

J is TRBJ2-5 and V is TRBV29-1; 12 nucleotides agree with TRBD2. CDR1 and CDR2 (germline): SQVTM, ANQGSEA. V lost 7 bases to trimming and J lost 4 bases; unmatched junction nucleotides: 7. The CDR3 is 14 amino acids. CDR3 in amino acids: CSAQATSGRETQYF. The CDR3 DNA reads TGCAGCGCACAAGCGACTAGCGGGAGAGAGACCCAGTACTTC.

This clonotype was picked up a small number of times. This chain links TRBV7-9 with TRBJ2-7, with TRBD1 identical over 11 bases. The V segment lost 4 bases and the J segment 3 bases; nucleotides outside the gene matches: 5. CDR3 length equals 15 residues. Germline values: CDR1 SEHNR, CDR2 FQNEAQ (reference sequence). The CDR3 reads CASSSGQGANYEQYF. The CDR3 nucleotides read TGTGCCAGCAGCTCCGGACAGGGGGCTAACTACGAGCAGTACTTC.

This chain joins TRBV20-1 and TRBJ2-7; D uncertain. CDR1 and CDR2 from the germline V gene are DFQATT and SNEGSKA (reference sequence). Trimming removed 6 bases at V and 0 bases at J, with 18 bases between. The CDR3 spans 15 residues. For the CDR3, the DNA is TGCAGTGCCTCGCCGGTCCTTCCTAGCTCCTACGAGCAGTACTTC. This codes for CSASPVLPSSYEQYF.

This clonotype was counted a few times. The chain has TRBV29-1 and TRBJ1-1; maybe TRBD1 (6 bases). Trimming pared 7 bases from V and 7 bases from J, leaving 13 bases between. Germline CDR1 is SQVTM and CDR2 is ANQGSEA. This CDR3 comprises 11 residues. This CDR3 is CSAMYRDEAFF. The CDR3 bases are TGCAGCGCCATGTACAGGGATGAAGCTTTCTTT.

The rearrangement joins TRBV20-1 to TRBJ2-5; D remains unclear. V dropped 3 bases and J dropped 5 bases, with 19 bases sitting between them. Looked up from germline, CDR1 is DFQATT and CDR2 is SNEGSKA (reference sequence). The CDR3 has 15 residues. DNA of the CDR3: TGCAGTGCTAGGCTTTGGGTTGGGGAAGGGGAGACCCAGTACTTC. Its translation: CSARLWVGEGETQYF.

This clonotype turned up a few times. The chain combines TRBV29-1 with TRBJ2-5; D might be TRBD2 (5 bases). Trimming cost V 7 bases and J 2 bases, with 20 bases left between them. The CDR3 runs to 15 residues. Germline lookup yields CDR1 SQVTM and CDR2 ANQGSEA. CDR3 loop: CSARVARTRQETQYF. CDR3 in DNA: TGCAGCGCCAGAGTGGCTCGTACTAGGCAAGAGACCCAGTACTTC.

V and J are TRBV12-3 or TRBV12-4 and TRBJ1-3, with 8 bases lining up with TRBD1. This CDR3 spans 16 amino acids. J was trimmed by 4 bases and V by 5 bases; bases with no gene match: 10. CDR3 protein: CASSLMTGERGNTIYF. The DNA of the CDR3 is TGTGCCAGCAGTCTGATGACAGGGGAGAGAGGAAACACCATATATTTT.

This clonotype has more than one count but fewer than ten. The chain joins TRBV11-2 to TRBJ2-7; 9 nucleotides line up with TRBD1. Unmatched junction bases numbered 6, after V lost 4 bases and J lost 2 bases. The CDR3 is made up of 15 amino acids. CDR1 and CDR2 from the germline V gene are SGHAT and FQNNGV. This CDR3 is CASSWLGQGTYEQYF. The CDR3 DNA follows: TGTGCCAGCAGCTGGCTGGGACAGGGCACCTACGAGCAGTACTTC.

This clonotype was recorded a few times. The chain recombines TRBV12-3 or TRBV12-4 with TRBJ2-1; D remains unclear. Trimming took 3 bases from V and 6 from J, leaving 9 bases between them. The CDR3 is 13 amino acids. The CDR3 reads CASSLTGLNEQFF. The CDR3 DNA sequence: TGTGCCAGCAGTTTGACTGGCCTCAATGAGCAGTTCTTC.